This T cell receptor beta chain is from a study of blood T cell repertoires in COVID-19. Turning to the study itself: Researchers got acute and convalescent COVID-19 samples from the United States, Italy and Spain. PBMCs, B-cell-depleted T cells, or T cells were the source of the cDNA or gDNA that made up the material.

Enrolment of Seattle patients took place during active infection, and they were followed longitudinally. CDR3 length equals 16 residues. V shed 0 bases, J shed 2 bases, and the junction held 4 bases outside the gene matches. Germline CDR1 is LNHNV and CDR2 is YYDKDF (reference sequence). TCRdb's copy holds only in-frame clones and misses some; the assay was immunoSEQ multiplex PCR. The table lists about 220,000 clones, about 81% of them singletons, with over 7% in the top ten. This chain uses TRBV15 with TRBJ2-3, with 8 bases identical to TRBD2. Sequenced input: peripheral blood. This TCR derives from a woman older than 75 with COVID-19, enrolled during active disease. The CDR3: CATSRELAGYTDTQYF. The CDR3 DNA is TGTGCCACCAGCAGAGAGCTAGCGGGTTACACAGATACGCAGTATTTT.